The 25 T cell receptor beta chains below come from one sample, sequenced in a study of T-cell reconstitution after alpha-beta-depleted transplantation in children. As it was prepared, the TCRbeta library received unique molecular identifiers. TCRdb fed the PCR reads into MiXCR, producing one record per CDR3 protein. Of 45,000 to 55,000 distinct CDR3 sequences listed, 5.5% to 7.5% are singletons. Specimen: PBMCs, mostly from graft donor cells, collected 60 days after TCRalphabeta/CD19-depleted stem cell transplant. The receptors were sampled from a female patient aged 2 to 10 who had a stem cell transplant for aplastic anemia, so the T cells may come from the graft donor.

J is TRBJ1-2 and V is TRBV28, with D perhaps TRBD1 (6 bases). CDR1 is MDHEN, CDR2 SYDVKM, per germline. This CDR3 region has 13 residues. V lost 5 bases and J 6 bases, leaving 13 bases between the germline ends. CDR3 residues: CASSLQGFDGYTF. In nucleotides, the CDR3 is TGTGCCAGCAGTCTACAGGGTTTTGATGGCTACACCTTC.

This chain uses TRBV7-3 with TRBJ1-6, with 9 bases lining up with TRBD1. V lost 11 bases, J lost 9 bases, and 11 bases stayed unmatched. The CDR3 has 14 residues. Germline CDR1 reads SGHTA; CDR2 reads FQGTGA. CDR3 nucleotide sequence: TGTGCCCTGGTCCGGGGACAGGGTCGTTCACCCCTCCACTTT. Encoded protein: CALVRGQGRSPLHF.

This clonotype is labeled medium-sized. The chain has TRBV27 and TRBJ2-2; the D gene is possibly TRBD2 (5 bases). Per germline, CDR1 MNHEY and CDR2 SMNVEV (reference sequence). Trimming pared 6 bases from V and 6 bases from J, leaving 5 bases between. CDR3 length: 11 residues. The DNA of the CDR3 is TGTGCCAGCAGGGGAGCCGGGGAGCTGTTTTTT. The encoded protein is CASRGAGELFF.

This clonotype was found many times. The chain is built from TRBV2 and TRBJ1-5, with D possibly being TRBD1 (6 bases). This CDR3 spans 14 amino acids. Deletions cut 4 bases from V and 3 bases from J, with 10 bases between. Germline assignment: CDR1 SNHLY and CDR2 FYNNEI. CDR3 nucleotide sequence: TGTGCCAGCAGTGGACAGGTACTCAATCAGCCCCAGCATTTT. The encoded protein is CASSGQVLNQPQHF.

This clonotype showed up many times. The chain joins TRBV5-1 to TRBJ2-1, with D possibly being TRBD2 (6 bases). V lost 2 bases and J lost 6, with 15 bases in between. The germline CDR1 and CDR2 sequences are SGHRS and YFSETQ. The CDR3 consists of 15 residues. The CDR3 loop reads CASSFRDFDLNEQFF. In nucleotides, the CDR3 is TGCGCCAGCAGCTTCCGGGACTTTGACCTCAATGAGCAGTTCTTC. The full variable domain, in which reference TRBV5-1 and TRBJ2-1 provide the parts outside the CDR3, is KAGVTQTPRYLIKTRGQQVTLSCSPISGHRSVSWYQQTPGQGLQFLFEYFSETQRNKGNFPGRFSGRQFSNSRSEMNVSTLELGDSALYLCASSFRDFDLNEQFFGPGTRLTVL.

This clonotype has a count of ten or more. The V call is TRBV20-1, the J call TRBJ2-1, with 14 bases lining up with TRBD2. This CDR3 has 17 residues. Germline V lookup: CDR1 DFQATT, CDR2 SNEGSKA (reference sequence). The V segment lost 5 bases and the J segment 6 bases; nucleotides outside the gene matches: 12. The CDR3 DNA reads TGCAGTGCTGGAGGGACTAGCGGGGGAGAATGGAGCAATGAGCAGTTCTTC. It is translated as CSAGGTSGGEWSNEQFF.

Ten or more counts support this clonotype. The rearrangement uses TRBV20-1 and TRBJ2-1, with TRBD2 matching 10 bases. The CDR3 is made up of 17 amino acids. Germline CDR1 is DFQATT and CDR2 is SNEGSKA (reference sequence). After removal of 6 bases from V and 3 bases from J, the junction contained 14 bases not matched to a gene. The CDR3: CSAIGFPTSGIYNEQFF. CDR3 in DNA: TGCAGTGCGATAGGATTCCCAACTAGCGGGATCTACAATGAGCAGTTCTTC.

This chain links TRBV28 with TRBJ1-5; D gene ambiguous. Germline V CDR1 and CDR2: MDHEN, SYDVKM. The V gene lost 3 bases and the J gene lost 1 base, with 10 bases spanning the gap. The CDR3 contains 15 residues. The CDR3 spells CASSFSGASNQPQHF. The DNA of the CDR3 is TGTGCCAGCAGTTTCTCAGGAGCCAGCAATCAGCCCCAGCATTTT. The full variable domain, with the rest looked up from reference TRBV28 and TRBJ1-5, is DVKVTQSSRYLVKRTGEKVFLECVQDMDHENMFWYRQDPGLGLRLIYFSYDVKMKEKGDIPEGYSVSREKKERFSLILESASTNQTSMYLCASSFSGASNQPQHFGDGTRLSIL.

CDR3 region: CASSLDSHSDEQYF. CDR3 in DNA: TGTGCCAGCAGCTTAGACTCGCACTCGGACGAGCAGTACTTC. The chain combines TRBV7-3 with TRBJ2-7; D ambiguous. CDR3 size: 14 residues. In germline, CDR1 is SGHTA, CDR2 FQGTGA. The germline V and J ends were trimmed by 2 bases and 5 bases, with 13 bases remaining between them. Supplemented by reference TRBV7-3 and TRBJ2-7, the full variable domain reads GAGVSQTPSNKVTEKGKYVELRCDPISGHTALYWYRQSLGQGPEFLIYFQGTGAADDSGLPNDRFFAVRPEGSVSTLKIQRTERGDSAVYLCASSLDSHSDEQYFGPGTRLTVT.

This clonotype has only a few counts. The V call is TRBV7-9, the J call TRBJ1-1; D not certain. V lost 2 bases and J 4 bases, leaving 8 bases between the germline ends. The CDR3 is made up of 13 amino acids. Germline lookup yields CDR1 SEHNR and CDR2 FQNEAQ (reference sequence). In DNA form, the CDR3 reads TGTGCCAGCAGCTTAATATGGGGCACTGAAGCTTTCTTT. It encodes CASSLIWGTEAFF.

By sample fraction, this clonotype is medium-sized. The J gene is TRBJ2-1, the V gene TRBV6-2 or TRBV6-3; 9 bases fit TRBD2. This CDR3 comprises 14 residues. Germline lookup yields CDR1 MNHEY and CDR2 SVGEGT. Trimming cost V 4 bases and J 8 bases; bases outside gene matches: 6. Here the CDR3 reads CASSWIAGVDEQFF. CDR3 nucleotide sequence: TGTGCCAGCAGTTGGATAGCGGGAGTAGATGAGCAGTTCTTC.

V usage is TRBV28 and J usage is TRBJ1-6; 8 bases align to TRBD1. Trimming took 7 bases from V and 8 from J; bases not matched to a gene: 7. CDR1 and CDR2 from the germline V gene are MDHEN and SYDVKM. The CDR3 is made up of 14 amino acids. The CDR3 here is CASTSGQADSPLHF. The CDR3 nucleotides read TGTGCCAGCACATCGGGACAGGCGGATTCACCCCTCCACTTT.

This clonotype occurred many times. Here the CDR3 reads CASSFVGETQYF. The CDR3 region has the DNA TGCGCCAGCAGCTTCGTTGGGGAGACCCAGTACTTC. The chain employs TRBV5-1 and TRBJ2-5, with no clear D. This CDR3 is 12 amino acids long. Trimming pared 2 bases from V and 5 bases from J, leaving 7 bases between. Looked up from germline, CDR1 is SGHRS and CDR2 is YFSETQ.

The CDR3 DNA sequence: TGTGCCAGCAGTACTCCCGGCGGGGTGTCGGGTGAGCAGTTCTTC. This translates into CASSTPGGVSGEQFF. This chain uses TRBV6-6 with TRBJ2-1; D is perhaps TRBD2 (6 bases). Looked up from germline, CDR1 is MNHNY and CDR2 is SVGAGI (reference sequence). There are 15 residues in the CDR3. V dropped 5 bases and J dropped 9 bases, with 20 bases sitting between them.

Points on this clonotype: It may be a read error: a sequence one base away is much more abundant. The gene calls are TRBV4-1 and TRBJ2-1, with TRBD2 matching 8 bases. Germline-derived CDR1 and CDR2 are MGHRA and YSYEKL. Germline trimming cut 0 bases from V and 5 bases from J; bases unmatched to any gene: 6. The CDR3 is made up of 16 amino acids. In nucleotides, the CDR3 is TGCGCCAGCAGCCAAGATCAGCGGGAGCCCCACAATGAGCAGTTCTTC. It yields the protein CASSQDQREPHNEQFF.

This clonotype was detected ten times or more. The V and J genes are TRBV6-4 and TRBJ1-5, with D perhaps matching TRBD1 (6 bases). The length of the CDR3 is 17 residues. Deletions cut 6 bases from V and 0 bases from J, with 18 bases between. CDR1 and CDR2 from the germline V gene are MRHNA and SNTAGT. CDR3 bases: TGTGCCAGCAGGGAACCTGACAGGCAAGATAGCAATCAGCCCCAGCATTTT. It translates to CASREPDRQDSNQPQHF.

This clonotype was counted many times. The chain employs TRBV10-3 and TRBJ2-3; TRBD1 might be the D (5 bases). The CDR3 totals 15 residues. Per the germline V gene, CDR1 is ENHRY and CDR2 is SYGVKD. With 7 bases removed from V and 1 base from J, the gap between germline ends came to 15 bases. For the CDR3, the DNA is TGTGCCATCAATCCGAAGGGGCGCGGCACAGATACGCAGTATTTT. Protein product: CAINPKGRGTDTQYF.

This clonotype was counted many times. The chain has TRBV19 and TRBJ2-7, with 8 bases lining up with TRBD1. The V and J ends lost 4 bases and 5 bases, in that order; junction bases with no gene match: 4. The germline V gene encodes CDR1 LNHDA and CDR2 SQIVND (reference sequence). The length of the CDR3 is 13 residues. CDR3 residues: CASSTGGFDEQYF. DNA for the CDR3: TGTGCCAGTAGTACAGGGGGCTTCGACGAGCAGTACTTC. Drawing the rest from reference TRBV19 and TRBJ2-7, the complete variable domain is DGGITQSPKYLFRKEGQNVTLSCEQNLNHDAMYWYRQDPGQGLRLIYYSQIVNDFQKGDIAEGYSVSREKKESFPLTVTSAQKNPTAFYLCASSTGGFDEQYFGPGTRLTVT.

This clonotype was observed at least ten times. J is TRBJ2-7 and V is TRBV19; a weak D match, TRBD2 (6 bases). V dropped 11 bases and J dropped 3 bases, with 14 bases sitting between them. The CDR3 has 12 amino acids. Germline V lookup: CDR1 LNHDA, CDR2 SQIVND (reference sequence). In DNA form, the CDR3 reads TGTGCCCCATGGGGGGACTTCTACGAGCAGTACTTC. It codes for CAPWGDFYEQYF.

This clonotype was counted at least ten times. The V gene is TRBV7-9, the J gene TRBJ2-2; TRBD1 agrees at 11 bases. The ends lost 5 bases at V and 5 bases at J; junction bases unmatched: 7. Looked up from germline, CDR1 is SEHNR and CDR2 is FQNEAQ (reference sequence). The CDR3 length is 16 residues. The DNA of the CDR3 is TGTGCCAGCAGCAAATACCGGGACAGGGGGACCGGGGAGCTGTTTTTT. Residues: CASSKYRDRGTGELFF. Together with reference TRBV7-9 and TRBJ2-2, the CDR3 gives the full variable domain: DTGVSQNPRHKITKRGQNVTFRCDPISEHNRLYWYRQTLGQGPEFLTYFQNEAQLEKSRLLSDRFSAERPKGSFSTLEIQRTEQGDSAMYLCASSKYRDRGTGELFFGEGSRLTVL.

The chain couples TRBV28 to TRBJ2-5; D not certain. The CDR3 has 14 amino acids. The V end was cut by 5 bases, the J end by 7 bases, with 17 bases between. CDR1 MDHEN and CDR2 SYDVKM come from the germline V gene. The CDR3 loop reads CASSTYVGWGTQYF. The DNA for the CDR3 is TGTGCCAGCAGTACTTACGTCGGCTGGGGGACCCAGTACTTC. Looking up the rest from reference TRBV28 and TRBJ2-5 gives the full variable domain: DVKVTQSSRYLVKRTGEKVFLECVQDMDHENMFWYRQDPGLGLRLIYFSYDVKMKEKGDIPEGYSVSREKKERFSLILESASTNQTSMYLCASSTYVGWGTQYFGPGTRLLVL.

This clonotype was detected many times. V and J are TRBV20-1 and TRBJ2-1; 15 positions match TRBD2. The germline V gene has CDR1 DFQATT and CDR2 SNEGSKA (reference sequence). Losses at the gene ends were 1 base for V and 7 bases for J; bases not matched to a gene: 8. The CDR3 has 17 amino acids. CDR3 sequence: CSARAGGLAGGLNEQFF. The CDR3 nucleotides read TGCAGTGCTAGAGCAGGGGGACTAGCGGGAGGTTTGAATGAGCAGTTCTTC.

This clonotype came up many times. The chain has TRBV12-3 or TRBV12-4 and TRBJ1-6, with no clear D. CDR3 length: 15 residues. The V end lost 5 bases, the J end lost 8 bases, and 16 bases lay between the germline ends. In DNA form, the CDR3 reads TGTGCCAGCAGTCCCAATGGGCCGGGCTATTCACCCCTCCACTTT. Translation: CASSPNGPGYSPLHF.

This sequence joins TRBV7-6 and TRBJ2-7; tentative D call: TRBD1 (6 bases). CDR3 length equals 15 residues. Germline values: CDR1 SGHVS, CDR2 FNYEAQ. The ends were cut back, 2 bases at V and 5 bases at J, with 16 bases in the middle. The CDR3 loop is CASSLSGTRGHEQYF. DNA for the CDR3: TGTGCCAGCAGCTTATCAGGGACAAGGGGCCACGAGCAGTACTTC.

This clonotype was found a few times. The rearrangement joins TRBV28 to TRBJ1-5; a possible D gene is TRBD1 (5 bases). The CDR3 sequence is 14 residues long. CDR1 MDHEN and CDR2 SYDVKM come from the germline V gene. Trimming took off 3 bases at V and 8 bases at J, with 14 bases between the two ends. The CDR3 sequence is CASSFLGQGKPQHF. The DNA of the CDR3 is TGTGCCAGCAGTTTTCTGGGGCAGGGCAAGCCCCAGCATTTT.